This T cell receptor (beta chain) was recorded in a study of T cells in women clearing cervical HPV infection. Study background: Controls gave blood once infection was undetectable; cases at lesion identification. Cases' blood sampling followed lesion detection by median approximately 150 days (90 to 200). Overall study findings and caveats: TRBV6-7 relative abundance averaged roughly 0.1% in cases and around 0.17% in controls.

The method was immunoSEQ multiplex PCR; TCRdb's version includes in-frame clones alone and lacks a portion of them. Its table lists some 25,000 clones. Regarding this clone: Its antigen is currently unknown. The CDR3 end lies 3 residues beyond the end of the read and is filled in from the germline J gene.

The CDR3 consists of 14 residues. The ends lost 6 bases at V and 2 bases at J; junction bases unmatched: 5. Germline V gene lookup returns CDR1 SNHLY and CDR2 FYNNEI. The sequenced sample was blood buffy coat. The V call is TRBV2, the J call TRBJ1-2, with 8 nucleotides matching TRBD1. This receptor was taken from a woman between 18 and 75 years old with a cervical HPV16 infection that either progressed to CIN3+ or cleared (not recorded which). CDR3: CASRAGTGNYGYTF. The DNA read from the CDR3 is TGTGCCAGCAGGGCCGGGACAGGCAACTATGGC.